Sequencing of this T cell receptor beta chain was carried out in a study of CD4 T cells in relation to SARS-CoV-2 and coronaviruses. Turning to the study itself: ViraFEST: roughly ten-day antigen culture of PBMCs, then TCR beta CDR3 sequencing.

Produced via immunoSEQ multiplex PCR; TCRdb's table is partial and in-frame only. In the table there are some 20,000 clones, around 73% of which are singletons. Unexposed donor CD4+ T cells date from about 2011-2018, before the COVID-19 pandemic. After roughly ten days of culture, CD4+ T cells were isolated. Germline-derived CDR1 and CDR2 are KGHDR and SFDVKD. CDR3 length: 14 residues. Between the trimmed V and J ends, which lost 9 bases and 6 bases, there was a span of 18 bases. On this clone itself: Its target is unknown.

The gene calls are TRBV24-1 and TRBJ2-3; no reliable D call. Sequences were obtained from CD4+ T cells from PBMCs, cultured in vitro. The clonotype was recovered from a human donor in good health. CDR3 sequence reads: CATATADLRDTQYF. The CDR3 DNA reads TGTGCCACCGCTACGGCGGACCTACGGGATACGCAGTATTTT.